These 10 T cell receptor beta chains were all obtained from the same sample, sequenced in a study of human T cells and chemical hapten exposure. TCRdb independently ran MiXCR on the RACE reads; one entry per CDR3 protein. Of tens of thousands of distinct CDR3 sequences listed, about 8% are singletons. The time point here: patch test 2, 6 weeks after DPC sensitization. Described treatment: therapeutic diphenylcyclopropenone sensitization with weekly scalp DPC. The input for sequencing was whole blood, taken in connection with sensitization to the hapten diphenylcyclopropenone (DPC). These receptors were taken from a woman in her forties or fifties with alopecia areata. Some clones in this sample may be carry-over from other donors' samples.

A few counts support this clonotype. The CDR3 DNA reads TGCAGCGTTGAGGGCAGGCCTGGAAACACCATATATTTT. Protein product: CSVEGRPGNTIYF. V gene TRBV29-1 combines with J gene TRBJ1-3; D not resolved. V dropped 3 bases and J dropped 2 bases, with 8 bases sitting between them. The CDR3 consists of 13 residues. The V gene's germline CDR1 is SQVTM and CDR2 ANQGSEA.

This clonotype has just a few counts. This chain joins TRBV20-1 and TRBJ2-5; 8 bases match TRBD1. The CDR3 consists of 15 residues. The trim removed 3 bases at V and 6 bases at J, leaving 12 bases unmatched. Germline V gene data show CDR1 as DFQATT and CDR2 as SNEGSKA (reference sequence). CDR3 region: CSASAGTGQAKTQYF. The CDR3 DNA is TGCAGTGCTAGTGCCGGGACAGGTCAGGCAAAGACCCAGTACTTC.

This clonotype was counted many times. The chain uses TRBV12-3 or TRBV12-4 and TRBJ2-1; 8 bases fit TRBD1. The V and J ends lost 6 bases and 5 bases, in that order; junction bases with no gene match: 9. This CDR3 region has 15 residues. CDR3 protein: CASSPGQGWDNEQFF. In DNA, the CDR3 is TGTGCCAGCAGCCCAGGACAGGGATGGGACAATGAGCAGTTCTTC.

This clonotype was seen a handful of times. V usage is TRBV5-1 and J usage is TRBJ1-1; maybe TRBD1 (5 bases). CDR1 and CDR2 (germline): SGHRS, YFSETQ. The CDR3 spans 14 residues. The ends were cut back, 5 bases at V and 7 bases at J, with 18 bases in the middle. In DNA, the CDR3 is TGCGCCAGCAGGATCACGGCATCGGGGGTTGAAGCTTTCTTT. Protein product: CASRITASGVEAFF.

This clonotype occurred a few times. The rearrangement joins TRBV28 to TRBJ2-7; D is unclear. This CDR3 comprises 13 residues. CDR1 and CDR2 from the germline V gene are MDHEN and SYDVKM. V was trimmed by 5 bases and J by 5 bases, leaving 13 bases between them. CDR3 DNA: TGTGCCAGCAGTCCTCTTTACTACAACGAGCAGTACTTC. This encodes CASSPLYYNEQYF.

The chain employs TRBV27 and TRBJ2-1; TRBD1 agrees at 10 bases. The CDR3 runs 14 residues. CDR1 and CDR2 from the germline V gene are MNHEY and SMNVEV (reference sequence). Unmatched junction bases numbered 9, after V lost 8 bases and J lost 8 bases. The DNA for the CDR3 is TGTGCCAGCTGGGACAGGGGAGTGTTCGATGAGCAGTTCTTC. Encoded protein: CASWDRGVFDEQFF.

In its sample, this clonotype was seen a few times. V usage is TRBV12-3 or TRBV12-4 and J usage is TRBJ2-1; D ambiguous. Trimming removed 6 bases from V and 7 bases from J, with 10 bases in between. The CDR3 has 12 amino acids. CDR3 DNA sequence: TGTGCCAGCAGCCCTATCCAAAATGAGCAGTTCTTC. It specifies CASSPIQNEQFF.

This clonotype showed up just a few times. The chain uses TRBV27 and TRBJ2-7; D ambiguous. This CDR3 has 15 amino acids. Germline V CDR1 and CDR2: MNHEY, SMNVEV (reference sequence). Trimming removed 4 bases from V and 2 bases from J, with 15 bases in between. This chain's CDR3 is CASSYGSRPPYEQYF. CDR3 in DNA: TGTGCCAGCAGTTACGGCAGCAGGCCCCCCTACGAGCAGTACTTC.

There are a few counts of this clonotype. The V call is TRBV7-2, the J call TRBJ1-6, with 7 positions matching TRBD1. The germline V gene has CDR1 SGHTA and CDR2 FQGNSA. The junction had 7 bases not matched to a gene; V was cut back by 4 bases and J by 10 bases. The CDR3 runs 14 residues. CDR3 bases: TGTGCCAGCAGCTCGGGAGGGGGCGGATCACCCCTCCACTTT. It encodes CASSSGGGGSPLHF. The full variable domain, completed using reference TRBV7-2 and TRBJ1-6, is GAGVSQSPSNKVTEKGKDVELRCDPISGHTALYWYRQSLGQGLEFLIYFQGNSAPDKSGLPSDRFSAERTGGSVSTLTIQRTQQEDSAVYLCASSSGGGGSPLHFGNGTRLTVT.

The CDR3 is CASSTAGPTNEKLFF. In nucleotides, the CDR3 is TGCGCCAGCAGCACAGCCGGACCAACTAATGAAAAACTGTTTTTT. This chain links TRBV5-1 with TRBJ1-4; D remains ambiguous. V lost 4 bases and J 0 bases, leaving 10 bases between the germline ends. The germline V gene has CDR1 SGHRS and CDR2 YFSETQ. The CDR3 runs 15 residues.